The 18 T cell receptor beta chains below come from one sample, sequenced in a study of Ad26.COV2.S vaccination and SARS-CoV-2 variants. Treatment noted: 15 to 20 received Ad26.COV2.S at low or high dose, single or two shots; roughly 5 received placebo; per-sample allocation not given. Collection of the samples took place on day 63 after the first injection of vaccine or placebo. Here immunoSEQ multiplex PCR was the method, and the copy in TCRdb shows in-frame clones only, minus some. Of about 500,000 clones in the sample, 80% to 90% were seen once. The starting material was peripheral blood, obtained in a trial of Ad26.COV2.S vaccine versus placebo. These receptor sequences come from a person between 18 and 60 years old who received the Ad26.COV2.S COVID-19 vaccine or a placebo.

This clone was seen only once. J is TRBJ2-2 and V is TRBV3-1 (or the pseudogene TRBV3-2); tentative D call: TRBD1 (6 bases). Germline V gene sequence: CDR1 LGHDT, CDR2 YNNKEL (reference sequence). V lost 4 bases, J lost 6 bases, and 9 bases lay in between. The CDR3 contains 13 residues. For the CDR3, the DNA is TGTGCCAGCAGCCTCCAGGGGTCCGGGGAGCTGTTTTTT. Translated: CASSLQGSGELFF.

The chain couples TRBV6-5 to TRBJ1-1; D unresolved. Per the germline V gene, CDR1 is MNHEY and CDR2 is SVGAGI. The CDR3 spans 11 residues. Trimming shortened V by 2 bases and J by 10 bases, and 8 bases separated the two germline ends. The CDR3 reads CASSYIGRAFF. In nucleotides, the CDR3 is TGTGCCAGCAGTTACATTGGAAGAGCTTTCTTT.

The chain combines TRBV18 with TRBJ2-7, with 7 bases matching TRBD1. The CDR3 loop spans 14 amino acids. V lost 3 bases and J lost 1; bases outside the gene matches: 3. Per the germline V gene, CDR1 is KGHSH and CDR2 is LQKENI. DNA of the CDR3: TGTGCCAGCTCACCCCAGACAGGGTCCTACGAGCAGTACTTC. Translation: CASSPQTGSYEQYF.

The chain has TRBV7-3 and TRBJ1-2, with D uncertain. Germline V lookup: CDR1 SGHTA, CDR2 FQGTGA. This CDR3 contains 14 residues. The V and J ends lost 4 bases and 11 bases respectively, with 20 bases between them. CDR3 sequence reads: CASSSYPGREPYTF. CDR3 sequence (DNA): TGTGCCAGCAGCTCATACCCCGGACGGGAACCTTACACCTTC.

The chain is built from TRBV30 and TRBJ1-2; D might be TRBD1 (5 bases). The CDR3 sequence is 14 residues long. The V and J ends lost 7 bases and 3 bases respectively, with 18 bases between them. Germline V lookup: CDR1 GTSNPN, CDR2 SVGIG (reference sequence). Written as DNA, the CDR3 is TGTGCCTCCACCGGATCGGGGGTCCACTATGGCTACACCTTC. It specifies CASTGSGVHYGYTF.

The V gene is TRBV15, the J gene TRBJ1-6; D is perhaps TRBD1 (5 bases). Germline-derived CDR1 and CDR2 are LNHNV and YYDKDF (reference sequence). V dropped 0 bases and J dropped 9 bases, with 12 bases sitting between them. There are 15 residues in the CDR3. CDR3 loop: CATSRDGTFGSPLHF. The CDR3 DNA reads TGTGCCACCAGCAGAGACGGGACGTTCGGTTCACCCCTCCACTTT.

The V call is TRBV9, the J call TRBJ1-1; 10 nucleotides align to TRBD1. Looked up from germline, CDR1 is SGDLS and CDR2 is YYNGEE. The V segment lost 3 bases and the J segment 5 bases; nucleotides outside the gene matches: 4. The CDR3 runs 14 residues. Here the CDR3 reads CASSGGTGVTEAFF. Written as DNA, the CDR3 is TGTGCCAGCAGCGGGGGGACAGGGGTTACTGAAGCTTTCTTT.

The chain is built from TRBV7-9 and TRBJ2-7; the D is unclear. This CDR3 is built from 15 residues. Germline V CDR1 and CDR2: SEHNR, FQNEAQ (reference sequence). Trimming took off 1 base at V and 2 bases at J, with 12 bases between the two ends. The CDR3 spells CASSLEAYHPYEQYF. The CDR3 DNA reads as TGTGCCAGCAGCTTAGAGGCTTACCATCCCTACGAGCAGTACTTC.

This chain uses TRBV5-4 with TRBJ1-1; weak D call: TRBD1 (5 bases). Germline CDR1 reads SGHNT; CDR2 reads YYREEE (reference sequence). CDR3 size: 16 residues. V lost 1 base to trimming and J lost 0 bases, with 13 bases between them. The CDR3: CASSLLLGTLNTEAFF. The CDR3 DNA sequence: TGTGCCAGCAGCTTGTTACTAGGGACTCTGAACACTGAAGCTTTCTTT.

J is TRBJ1-2 and V is TRBV6-2 or TRBV6-3; TRBD1 matches 7 bases. Germline CDR1 MNHEY, CDR2 SVGEGT. The V and J ends lost 5 bases and 2 bases, in that order; junction bases with no gene match: 2. The CDR3 is 13 residues long. The chain's CDR3 is CASSRDRNYGYTF. CDR3 in DNA: TGTGCCAGCAGTCGGGACAGAAACTATGGCTACACCTTC.

V and J are TRBV25-1 and TRBJ2-2; D gene uncertain. Germline CDR1 reads MGHDK; CDR2 reads SYGVNS. There are 16 residues in the CDR3. The V and J ends lost 4 bases and 4 bases respectively, with 16 bases between them. The CDR3: CASSVILGPRTGELFF. In DNA, the CDR3 is TGTGCCAGCAGTGTCATCTTAGGACCCCGCACCGGGGAGCTGTTTTTT.

V gene TRBV2 combines with J gene TRBJ1-1; D is possibly TRBD1 (5 bases). V dropped 7 bases and J dropped 5 bases, with 23 bases sitting between them. The CDR3 runs 16 residues. CDR1 SNHLY and CDR2 FYNNEI come from the germline V gene. CDR3 nucleotide sequence: TGTGCCAGCACCCGGTGGGACGGACGTCAGGCAACTGAAGCTTTCTTT. Translating it yields CASTRWDGRQATEAFF.

As DNA, the CDR3 is TGTGCCAGCAGTTTGACCGGTCCGGGACCAGGATCGAGCTCCTATAATTCACCCCTCCACTTT. Translated, it gives CASSLTGPGPGSSSYNSPLHF. The chain recombines TRBV28 with TRBJ1-6; a weak D match, TRBD1 (5 bases). Trimming took off 3 bases at V and 0 bases at J, with 24 bases between the two ends. Germline V gene sequence: CDR1 MDHEN, CDR2 SYDVKM. The CDR3 contains 21 residues.

V gene TRBV6-5 combines with J gene TRBJ2-3; D is possibly TRBD1 (6 bases). Germline V CDR1 and CDR2: MNHEY, SVGAGI. V was pared by 4 bases and J by 2 bases, with 16 bases between. The CDR3 extends over 16 amino acids. CDR3 sequence: CASSSRDKPLTDTQYF. The CDR3 nucleotides read TGTGCCAGCAGTTCCCGGGACAAACCACTCACAGATACGCAGTATTTT.

The table lists this clone with a few counts. CDR3 in DNA: TGTGCCAGCAGTGAAGCGGGAGGGTACAATGAGCAGTTCTTC. Protein sequence: CASSEAGGYNEQFF. The V and J genes are TRBV28 and TRBJ2-1; 10 nucleotides agree with TRBD2. CDR3 size: 14 residues. The junction had 2 bases not matched to a gene; V was cut back by 5 bases and J by 4 bases. In germline, CDR1 is MDHEN, CDR2 SYDVKM.

This sequence joins TRBV4-1 and TRBJ1-5; 7 nucleotides agree with TRBD1. The V and J ends lost 1 base and 9 bases, in that order; junction bases with no gene match: 9. CDR1 is MGHRA, CDR2 YSYEKL, per germline. The CDR3 is 15 amino acids. This CDR3 is CASSQGTGGKGPQHF. CDR3 in DNA: TGCGCCAGCAGCCAAGGGACAGGTGGGAAAGGGCCCCAGCATTTT.

A few counts support this clone. The chain links TRBV18 to TRBJ2-7; a weak D match, TRBD2 (6 bases). V was shortened by 2 bases and J by 0 bases, with 17 bases between the two germline ends. Germline V gene data show CDR1 as KGHSH and CDR2 as LQKENI. CDR3 length equals 17 residues. The CDR3 protein is CASSPGPGVGSSYEQYF. The CDR3 DNA sequence: TGTGCCAGCTCACCAGGTCCGGGGGTGGGAAGCTCCTACGAGCAGTACTTC.

This clone has just one count. The chain couples TRBV5-1 to TRBJ2-7; D is unclear. CDR3 length: 15 amino acids. From germline, CDR1 is SGHRS and CDR2 YFSETQ. The V end was cut by 0 bases, the J end by 2 bases, with 12 bases between. The CDR3 region is CASSLAGGRTYEQYF. The CDR3 DNA sequence: TGCGCCAGCAGCTTGGCCGGCGGCAGGACCTACGAGCAGTACTTC.